The T cell receptor (beta chain) described here comes from a study of blood T cell repertoires in COVID-19 (dated by TCRdb to 2019 to 2021). Describing the broader study: The collaborator samples originated in the United States, Italy and Spain and spanned the acute and convalescent phases of COVID-19. The prospective study material was composed of cDNA or gDNA derived from T cells, B-cell-depleted T cells, or PBMCs. Subjects who had been exposed to COVID-19, were actively infected with it, or had recovered from it provided the deeply sampled blood TCRbeta repertoires that made up the dataset. The repertoires were released in a freely available public database meant as a resource for research on the immune response to SARS-CoV-2. Samples were obtained from the ongoing ImmuneRACE study (first 160 participants) and from some 1,300 subjects provided by 6 global collaborators. A de-identified subject ID, COVID-19 status, age in years and sex were almost always included in the sample metadata. HLA class I and class II types, where available, came from metadata supplied by the sample provider rather than from assay-based typing. Findings and caveats that apply to the study as a whole: Clinical and demographic metadata were provided uncurated, with the amount varying by source and participant.

Enrolling through a virtual design, the prospective study's participants ranged in age from roughly 18 to 89 years and lived across roughly 24 United States geographic areas. To assign participants to cohorts, the prospective study relied on clinical history that participants themselves reported in a screening survey and a study questionnaire. For ImmuneRACE Cohort 3, a participant was defined as recovered based on two consecutive negative NP/OP PCR tests, clearance by a healthcare professional, or resolution of symptoms. Mobile phlebotomists in the prospective study collected whole blood, serum and a nasopharyngeal or oropharyngeal swab from every participant. Participants in the prospective study had the option to provide additional blood draws and questionnaires over a roughly 2-month period. Blood samples from the prospective study were shipped frozen or at room temperature prior to DNA extraction.

TCRbeta CDR3 regions were amplified from genomic DNA by means of the immunoSEQ Assay, a bias-controlled multiplex PCR. The authors' analysis ran thus. The number of nucleated cells in each sample was estimated from the amplification of reference gene primers within the assay. Sequence reads were collapsed and filtered to measure the absolute abundance of every unique TCRbeta CDR3 rearrangement. For each sample, productive Simpson clonality was calculated as the square root of Simpson's diversity index across productive rearrangements. Imported from immuneACCESS, the table was reduced by TCRdb to in-frame sequences with V and J called. These copies leave out some clones; in studies compared against another copy, an unresolved V gene accounts for under half, and the cause of the remainder is not known. V, J and clone size are taken as reported in that table, and D and trimming were inferred from the DNA itself. This sample lists hundreds of thousands of clones; approximately 90% were detected once. The top ten clones comprise 8% to 9.5% of the sample.

A word on this clone: Its antigen specificity is not known. Per-base quality was not reported, and no clone a single base away is much larger than it.

The germline V gene encodes CDR1 SGHDT and CDR2 YYEEEE. V was cut back by 4 bases and J by 4 bases, leaving a gap of 17 bases between them. The CDR3 holds 15 amino acids from the cysteine to the phenylalanine. Left in the record is the CDR3 DNA by itself, 45 bases read in frame from the first base. This TCR was recovered from a woman under 30 who had recovered from COVID-19. The chain joins TRBV5-6 to TRBJ1-2; the D gene lacks a confident call. Sequenced input: PBMCs or T cells enriched from blood (not recorded which). In nucleotide form, the sequence is TGTGCCAGCAGCCGACCCGCGGCCGACTCCTATGGCTACACCTTC. Translated, it reads CASSRPAADSYGYTF.